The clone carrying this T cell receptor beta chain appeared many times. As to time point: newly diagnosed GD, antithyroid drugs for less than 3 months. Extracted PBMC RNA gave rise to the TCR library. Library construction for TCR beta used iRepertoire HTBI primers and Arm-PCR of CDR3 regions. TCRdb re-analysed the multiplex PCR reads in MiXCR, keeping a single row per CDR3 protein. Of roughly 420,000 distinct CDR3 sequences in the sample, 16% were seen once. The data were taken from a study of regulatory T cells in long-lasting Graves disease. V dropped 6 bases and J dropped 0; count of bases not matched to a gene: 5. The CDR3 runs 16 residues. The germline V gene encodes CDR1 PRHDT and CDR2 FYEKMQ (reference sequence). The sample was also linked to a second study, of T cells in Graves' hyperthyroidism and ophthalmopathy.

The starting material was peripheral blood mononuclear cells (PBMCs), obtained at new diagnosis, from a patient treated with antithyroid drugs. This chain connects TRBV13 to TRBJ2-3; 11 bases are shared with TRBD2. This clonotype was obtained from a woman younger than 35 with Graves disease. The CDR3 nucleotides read TGTGCCAGCAGTTACCGACTAGCGGGGAGCACAGATACGCAGTATTTT. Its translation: CASSYRLAGSTDTQYF.